The sequence of this TCR beta chain was determined in a study of shared clonotypes between healthy human individuals (dated by TCRdb to the early 2020s). Study-level background: A couple of women and a few men aged 18 to 49 years were included in the cohort. For each donor, CD4 naive and CD4 memory were each run on three plates, CD8 naive on two plates, and CD8 memory on one plate. Blood TCR repertoires of about 5 healthy adults were deeply sequenced to estimate repertoire size and the extent of clonotype sharing between individuals. To increase sequencing depth and limit assay-specific biases, TCR repertoire library preparation and sequencing were carried out by different laboratories using diverse techniques. Between about 0.8 and 9 billion PBMCs per donor were obtained by leukapheresis.

Per the germline V gene, SGHVS is the CDR1 and FQNEAQ is the CDR2. V is pared back by 2 bases and J by 4 bases, with 14 bases lying between the germline termini. The CDR3 goes from the cysteine to the phenylalanine over 16 residues. Only the CDR3 part of the read is kept: 48 bases, read in frame from the first base. Healthy HIV-negative adults with no recently reported acute infections or vaccinations were included as donors. All donors were Caucasian adults living in Nashville, Tennessee, USA. Magnetic negative selection was used to enrich CD4+ T cells, after which naive cells were positively selected on CD45RA and the negative fraction became the memory subset. After blood collection by leukapheresis, PBMCs were isolated using Ficoll-Histopaque density gradient centrifugation and then cryopreserved in the vapor phase of liquid nitrogen. Purity and quantity of every magnetically sorted T cell population were checked by analytical flow cytometry. Genomic DNA was isolated from every sorted fraction and measured by UV absorbance on a Nanodrop 2000c.

With regard to this clone: The specificity of this receptor is unknown. No base quality values were provided; no much bigger clone lies one nucleotide off.

Using the deep immunoSEQ assay, multiplex PCR amplified TCR CDR3 regions from genomic DNA. Extracted genomic DNA from each cell subset was distributed evenly across all wells of several immunoSEQ 96-well plates, and each plate was treated as a replicate. For sorted subsets, 200 ng of genomic DNA, equivalent to around 30,000 T cell genomes, went into each replicate PCR. The purified libraries were quantified using a Qubit 3.0 fluorometer, sized with a Bioanalyzer 2100, and then quantified again using the KAPA Library Quantification kit. Every immunoSEQ 96-well plate was sequenced on a dedicated single-read 150-cycle Illumina NextSeq 550 flow cell. The authors' analysis ran thus. Because the immunoSEQ output included only junctional sequences and no quality scores, the filtering could not be the same as the filtering used for full-length reads. To assign V/J genes and CDR3, sequences were annotated against IMGT germline references using PyIR, a Python wrapper for IgBLAST v1.9. Reads with weak V/J assignments (E-value above 1e-6), missing CDR3, stop codons, out-of-frame junctions, or ambiguous translated residues were removed. V3J clonotypes were defined by identical inferred V gene, J gene, and CDR3 amino acid sequence. Percentage overlap between repertoires was calculated by dividing the number of shared unique clonotypes by the size of the smaller repertoire. Repertoire richness was assessed with RTK rarefaction, the Chao1 estimator, and Recon v2.1 estimates of unobserved clonotypes. Generation probabilities were computed with OLGA for all TCRbeta clonotypes obtained by the gDNA method from four donors. This is the immuneACCESS table as TCRdb keeps it, with only in-frame sequences that have V and J called. A part of the clones is gone; compared with another copy, unresolved V genes explain less than half, and the rest is unexplained. V and J calls and clone size are as listed in that table; D and trimming were resolved from the DNA. This sample gives 2 million to 2.5 million clones in total; over 90% of them show up just once. Clones ranked in the top ten supply 0.35% to 0.5% of the sample.

The research as a whole found: Incomplete sequencing was indicated by rarefaction of sorted-subset datasets, despite the large sequencing depth. Compared with non-shared clonotypes, clonotypes shared by all four sorted-subset donors had higher generation probabilities. Sharing across four donors was observed for approximately 4.6% of naive CD4, over 3% of naive CD8, 2.3% of memory CD4, and around 0.4% of memory CD8 clonotypes. Sampling was restricted to blood, and TCR repertoires in tissues likely differ from the TCR repertoires found in blood. Larger estimated clonotype richness was generally found for naive subsets than for memory subsets. Based on pairwise subsampling, the degree of clonotype sharing among donors was expected to be affected by sequencing depth. Because the study included a small number of donors, the genetic and exposure-history diversity represented was limited.

The TCR was taken from a young man in good health. Some clones in this sample may be carry-over from other donors' samples. Sequences were obtained from naive CD4+ T cells from PBMCs. The sample's cell subset or site label, decoded: CD45RA+ positively selected. The chain couples TRBV7-8 to TRBJ1-4, and TRBD1 may be the D gene, going by 6 matching bases. The sequenced DNA is TGTGCCAGCAGCTTAAGCGTCAGGACAGTTAATGAAAAACTGTTTTTT. Its protein reads: CASSLSVRTVNEKLFF.